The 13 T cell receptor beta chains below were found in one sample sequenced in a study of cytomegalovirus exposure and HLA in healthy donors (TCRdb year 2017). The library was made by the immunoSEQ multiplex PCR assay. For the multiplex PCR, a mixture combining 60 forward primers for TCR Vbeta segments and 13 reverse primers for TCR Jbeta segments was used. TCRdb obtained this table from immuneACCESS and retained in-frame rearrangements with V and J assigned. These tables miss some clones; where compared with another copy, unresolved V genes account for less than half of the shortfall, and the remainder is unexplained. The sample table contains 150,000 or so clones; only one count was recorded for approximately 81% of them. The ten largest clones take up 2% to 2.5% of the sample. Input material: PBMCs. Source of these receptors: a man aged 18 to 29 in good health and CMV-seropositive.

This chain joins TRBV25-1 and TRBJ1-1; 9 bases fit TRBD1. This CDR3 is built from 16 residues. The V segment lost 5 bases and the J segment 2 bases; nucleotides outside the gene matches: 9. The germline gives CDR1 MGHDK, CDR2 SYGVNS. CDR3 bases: TGTGCCAGCAGTTTCGGGACAGGGCGGGGTAACACTGAAGCTTTCTTT. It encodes CASSFGTGRGNTEAFF. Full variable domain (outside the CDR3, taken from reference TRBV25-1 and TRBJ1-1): EADIYQTPRYLVIGTGKKITLECSQTMGHDKMYWYQQDPGMELHLIHYSYGVNSTEKGDLSSESTVSRIRTEHFPLTLESARPSHTSQYLCASSFGTGRGNTEAFFGQGTRLTVV.

The DNA for the CDR3 is TGTGCCAGCTCGGGAGGGGTCACTGAAGCTTTCTTT. This sequence encodes CASSGGVTEAFF. The chain links TRBV18 to TRBJ1-1, with D perhaps TRBD1 (5 bases). CDR3 size: 12 residues. The ends were cut back, 6 bases at V and 4 bases at J, with 9 bases in the middle. Germline CDR1 KGHSH, CDR2 LQKENI.

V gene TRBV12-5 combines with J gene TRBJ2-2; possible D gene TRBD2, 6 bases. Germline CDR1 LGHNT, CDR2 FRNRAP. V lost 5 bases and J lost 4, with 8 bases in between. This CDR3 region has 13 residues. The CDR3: CASGRDFTGELFF. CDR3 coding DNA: TGTGCTAGTGGTCGGGACTTCACCGGGGAGCTGTTTTTT.

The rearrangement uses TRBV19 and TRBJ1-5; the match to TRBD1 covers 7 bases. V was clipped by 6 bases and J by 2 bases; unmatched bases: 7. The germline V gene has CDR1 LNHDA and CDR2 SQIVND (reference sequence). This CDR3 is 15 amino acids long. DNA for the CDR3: TGTGCCAGTAGGCCACAGGGGACCGGCAATCAGCCCCAGCATTTT. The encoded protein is CASRPQGTGNQPQHF. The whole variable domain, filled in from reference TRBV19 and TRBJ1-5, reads DGGITQSPKYLFRKEGQNVTLSCEQNLNHDAMYWYRQDPGQGLRLIYYSQIVNDFQKGDIAEGYSVSREKKESFPLTVTSAQKNPTAFYLCASRPQGTGNQPQHFGDGTRLSIL.

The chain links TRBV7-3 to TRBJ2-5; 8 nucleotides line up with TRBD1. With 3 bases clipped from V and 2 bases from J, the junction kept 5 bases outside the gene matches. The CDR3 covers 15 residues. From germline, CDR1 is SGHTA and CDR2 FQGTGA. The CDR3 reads CASSFDRGPQETQYF. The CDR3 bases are TGTGCCAGCAGCTTCGACAGGGGCCCACAAGAGACCCAGTACTTC. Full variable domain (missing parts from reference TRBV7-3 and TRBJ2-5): GAGVSQTPSNKVTEKGKYVELRCDPISGHTALYWYRQSLGQGPEFLIYFQGTGAADDSGLPNDRFFAVRPEGSVSTLKIQRTERGDSAVYLCASSFDRGPQETQYFGPGTRLLVL.

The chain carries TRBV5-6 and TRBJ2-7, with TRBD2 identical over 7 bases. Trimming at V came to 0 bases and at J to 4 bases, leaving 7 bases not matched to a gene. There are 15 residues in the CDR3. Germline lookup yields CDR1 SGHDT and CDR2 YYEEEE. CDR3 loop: CASSLAGRGQYEQYF. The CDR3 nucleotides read TGTGCCAGCAGCTTGGCGGGGAGGGGTCAATACGAGCAGTACTTC. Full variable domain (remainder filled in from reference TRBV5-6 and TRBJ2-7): DAGVTQSPTHLIKTRGQQVTLRCSPKSGHDTVSWYQQALGQGPQFIFQYYEEEERQRGNFPDRFSGHQFPNYSSELNVNALLLGDSALYLCASSLAGRGQYEQYFGPGTRLTVT.

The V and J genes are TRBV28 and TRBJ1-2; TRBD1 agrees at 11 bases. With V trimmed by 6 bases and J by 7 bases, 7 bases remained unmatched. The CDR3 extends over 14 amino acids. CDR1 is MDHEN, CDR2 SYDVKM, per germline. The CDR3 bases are TGTGCCAGCAGGACGGACAGGGGGCAGGGTGGCTACACCTTC. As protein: CASRTDRGQGGYTF.

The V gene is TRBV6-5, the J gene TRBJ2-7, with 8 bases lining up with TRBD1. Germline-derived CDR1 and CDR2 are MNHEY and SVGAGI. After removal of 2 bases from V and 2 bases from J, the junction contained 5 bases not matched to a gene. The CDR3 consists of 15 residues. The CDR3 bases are TGTGCCAGCAGTTACAGGGGGACAGGAGCCTACGAGCAGTACTTC. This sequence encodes CASSYRGTGAYEQYF.

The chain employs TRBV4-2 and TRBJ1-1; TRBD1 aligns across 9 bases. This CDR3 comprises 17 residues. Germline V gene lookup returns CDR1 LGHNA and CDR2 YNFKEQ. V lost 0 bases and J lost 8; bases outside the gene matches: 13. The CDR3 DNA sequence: TGTGCCAGCAGCCAAGAGACCCCGGGACAGGGAATTTCAGAAGCTTTCTTT. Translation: CASSQETPGQGISEAFF.

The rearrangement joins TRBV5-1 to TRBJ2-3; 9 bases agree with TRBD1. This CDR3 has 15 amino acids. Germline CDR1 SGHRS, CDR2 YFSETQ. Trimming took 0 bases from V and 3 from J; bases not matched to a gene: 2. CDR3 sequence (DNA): TGCGCCAGCAGCTTGGGCGACAGGGGGACAGATACGCAGTATTTT. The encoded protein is CASSLGDRGTDTQYF.

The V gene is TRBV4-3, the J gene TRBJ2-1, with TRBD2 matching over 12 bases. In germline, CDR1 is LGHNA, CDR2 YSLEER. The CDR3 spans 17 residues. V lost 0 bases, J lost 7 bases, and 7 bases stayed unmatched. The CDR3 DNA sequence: TGCGCCAGCAGCCAAGATCGGACTAGCGGGGTTCGGAATGAGCAGTTCTTC. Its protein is CASSQDRTSGVRNEQFF.

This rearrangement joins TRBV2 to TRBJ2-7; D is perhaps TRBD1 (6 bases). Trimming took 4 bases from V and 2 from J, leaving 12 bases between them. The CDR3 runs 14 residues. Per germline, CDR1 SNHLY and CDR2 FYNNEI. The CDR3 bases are TGTGCCAGCAGTGGTGCCAGGGGACCCTACGAGCAGTACTTC. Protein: CASSGARGPYEQYF.

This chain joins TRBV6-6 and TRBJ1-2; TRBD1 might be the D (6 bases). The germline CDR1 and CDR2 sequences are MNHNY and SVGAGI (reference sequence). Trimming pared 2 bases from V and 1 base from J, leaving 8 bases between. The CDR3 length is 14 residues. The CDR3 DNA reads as TGTGCCAGCAGTTACCAACAGGGTAACTATGGCTACACCTTC. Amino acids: CASSYQQGNYGYTF.